This T cell receptor beta chain was sequenced during a study of blood T cell repertoires in COVID-19. Study context: Samples taken during acute and convalescent COVID-19 were collected in the United States, Italy and Spain. T cells, B-cell-depleted T cells, or PBMCs provided the cDNA or gDNA that served as material.

In germline, CDR1 is ENHRY, CDR2 SYGVKD. The CDR3 runs 14 residues. With V trimmed by 4 bases and J by 2 bases, 2 bases remained unmatched. In the source study's methods: The assay estimated nucleated cells by amplifying reference gene primers. Only in-frame clones appear in the TCRdb table, and some are missing; sequencing was by immunoSEQ multiplex PCR. That table gives V, J and clone size, and the DNA gave D and trimming. The repertoire holds 75,000 or so clones, with roughly 85% as singletons. This TCR was sampled from a woman of 80 years or more with acute or convalescent COVID-19. V usage is TRBV10-3 and J usage is TRBJ1-5; TRBD1 matches 7 bases. Material for sequencing was peripheral blood. Here the CDR3 reads CAISAGQGNQPQHF. The CDR3 DNA is TGTGCCATCAGTGCCGGACAGGGCAATCAGCCCCAGCATTTT.